The 14 T cell receptor beta chains below were found in one sample sequenced in a study of blood T cell repertoires in COVID-19. Sequencing used immunoSEQ multiplex PCR; TCRdb keeps in-frame clones, though not all of them. The data show around 90,000 clones, approximately 92% seen once. Material: peripheral blood. These TCRs come from a woman aged 55-70 years with active COVID-19.

V and J are TRBV28 and TRBJ2-3; 9 bases are a match to TRBD2. This CDR3 spans 15 amino acids. The germline CDR1 and CDR2 sequences are MDHEN and SYDVKM. With 2 bases clipped from V and 6 bases from J, the junction kept 6 bases outside the gene matches. CDR3 DNA sequence: TGTGCCAGCAGTTTAAGGCGGGGGGGCCCGGATACGCAGTATTTT. The encoded protein is CASSLRRGGPDTQYF.

The chain employs TRBV28 and TRBJ2-7; 7 bases fit TRBD1. V dropped 6 bases and J dropped 12; count of bases not matched to a gene: 20. The CDR3 is made up of 15 amino acids. CDR1 MDHEN and CDR2 SYDVKM come from the germline V gene. The CDR3 nucleotides read TGTGCCAGCAGCTCACCGGGACAGCATTCAGTCCGTCCGTACTTC. Encoded protein: CASSSPGQHSVRPYF.

V and J are TRBV6-4 and TRBJ2-2, with D tentatively TRBD1 (5 bases). The CDR3 runs 18 residues. Germline V gene lookup returns CDR1 MRHNA and CDR2 SNTAGT. With 0 bases removed from V and 2 bases from J, the gap between germline ends came to 16 bases. The CDR3 loop reads CASSDSGLWQTNTGELFF. The CDR3, as DNA: TGTGCCAGCAGTGACTCGGGGCTTTGGCAGACAAACACCGGGGAGCTGTTTTTT.

The J gene is TRBJ1-6, the V gene TRBV7-2; tentative D call: TRBD1 (6 bases). The CDR3 totals 15 residues. Trimming took 5 bases from V and 7 from J, leaving 15 bases between them. CDR1 is SGHTA, CDR2 FQGNSA, per germline. The DNA of the CDR3 is TGTGCCAGCAGCCGGGGCGGGGGCCTAAATTCACCCCTCCACTTT. This sequence encodes CASSRGGGLNSPLHF. The variable domain in full, completed from reference TRBV7-2 and TRBJ1-6, reads GAGVSQSPSNKVTEKGKDVELRCDPISGHTALYWYRQSLGQGLEFLIYFQGNSAPDKSGLPSDRFSAERTGGSVSTLTIQRTQQEDSAVYLCASSRGGGLNSPLHFGNGTRLTVT.

The rearrangement uses TRBV6-1 and TRBJ2-1; TRBD2 aligns across 10 bases. Germline values: CDR1 MNHNS, CDR2 SASEGT. This CDR3 is built from 15 residues. The trim removed 1 base at V and 9 bases at J, leaving 6 bases unmatched. CDR3 region: CASSEGLAGVSEQFF. The CDR3 DNA reads as TGTGCCAGCAGTGAAGGTCTAGCGGGAGTGAGTGAGCAGTTCTTC.

This sequence joins TRBV2 and TRBJ2-5, with 7 bases that match TRBD1. Germline CDR1 is SNHLY and CDR2 is FYNNEI. The CDR3 covers 13 residues. The V gene end was trimmed by 4 bases and the J gene end by 3 bases; junction bases not matched to a gene: 2. The CDR3 region has the DNA TGTGCCAGCAGTGGACAGGGCGAAGAGACCCAGTACTTC. Amino acid sequence: CASSGQGEETQYF.

The chain uses TRBV7-7 and TRBJ1-2; D uncertain. CDR1 SSHAT and CDR2 FNYEAQ come from the germline V gene (reference sequence). The V end was cut by 11 bases, the J end by 7 bases, with 17 bases between. The CDR3 loop spans 12 amino acids. The CDR3 DNA reads TGTGCCCTCCGGAGGGCGGACGTTGGCTACACCTTC. Protein: CALRRADVGYTF. The variable domain in full, completed from reference TRBV7-7 and TRBJ1-2, reads GAGVSQSPRYKVTKRGQDVTLRCDPISSHATLYWYQQALGQGPEFLTYFNYEAQPDKSGLPSDRFSAERPEGSISTLTIQRTEQRDSAMYRCALRRADVGYTFGSGTRLTVV.

The chain joins TRBV28 to TRBJ2-7; 11 bases match TRBD2. CDR1 and CDR2 (germline): MDHEN, SYDVKM. The CDR3 runs to 16 residues. V gave up 6 bases and J gave up 6 bases; unmatched junction bases: 13. This chain's CDR3 is CASRGALSGRALEQYF. In DNA, the CDR3 is TGTGCCAGCAGGGGCGCTCTTAGCGGGAGGGCCCTCGAGCAGTACTTC.

The J gene is TRBJ2-7, the V gene TRBV7-9, with TRBD2 identical over 11 bases. The junction had 2 bases not matched to a gene; V was cut back by 4 bases and J by 0 bases. This CDR3 contains 15 residues. Looked up from germline, CDR1 is SEHNR and CDR2 is FQNEAQ (reference sequence). As DNA, the CDR3 is TGTGCCAGCAGCTCACTAGCGGGGGTCTCCTACGAGCAGTACTTC. It specifies CASSSLAGVSYEQYF.

This chain uses TRBV4-1 with TRBJ1-5, with no clear D. V shed 5 bases and J shed 4 bases, with 12 bases lying between them. The length of the CDR3 is 14 residues. Germline V gene data show CDR1 as MGHRA and CDR2 as YSYEKL. The CDR3 sequence is CASSSPGTNQPQHF. CDR3 DNA: TGCGCCAGCAGCTCCCCGGGAACTAATCAGCCCCAGCATTTT.

This clone has just a few counts. The chain uses TRBV7-9 and TRBJ1-6; 10 bases are a match to TRBD1. The J segment lost 0 bases and the V segment lost 5 bases, leaving 7 bases of the junction unmatched. The CDR3 spans 18 residues. Germline CDR1 and CDR2: SEHNR and FQNEAQ (reference sequence). The CDR3 nucleotides are TGTGCCAGCAGCCGGACAGGGGGGACATTCTCCTATAATTCACCCCTCCACTTT. It codes for CASSRTGGTFSYNSPLHF.

This clone was recorded only once. The chain employs TRBV5-6 and TRBJ2-7, with a tentative D call TRBD2 (6 bases). Germline loops: CDR1 SGHDT, CDR2 YYEEEE. This CDR3 has 13 residues. Trimming took off 1 base at V and 3 bases at J, with 8 bases between the two ends. The CDR3 loop reads CASSLRRVYEQYF. The CDR3, as DNA: TGTGCCAGCAGCTTGCGGAGGGTCTACGAGCAGTACTTC.

This clone was seen just once. This chain links TRBV6-4 with TRBJ2-1; 10 bases map to TRBD1. Looked up from germline, CDR1 is MRHNA and CDR2 is SNTAGT. The trim removed 3 bases at V and 3 bases at J, leaving 2 bases unmatched. The CDR3 runs 15 residues. CDR3 nucleotides: TGTGCCAGCAGTGAGACAGGGGGCTTCTACAATGAGCAGTTCTTC. Residues: CASSETGGFYNEQFF.

This chain connects TRBV24-1 to TRBJ2-7; 7 bases agree with TRBD1. The germline V gene encodes CDR1 KGHDR and CDR2 SFDVKD. Trimming removed 8 bases from V and 0 bases from J; junction bases left unmatched: 6. This CDR3 is built from 14 residues. The chain's CDR3 is CATKGAGSSYEQYF. The CDR3, as DNA: TGTGCCACCAAGGGGGCTGGCAGCTCCTACGAGCAGTACTTC.